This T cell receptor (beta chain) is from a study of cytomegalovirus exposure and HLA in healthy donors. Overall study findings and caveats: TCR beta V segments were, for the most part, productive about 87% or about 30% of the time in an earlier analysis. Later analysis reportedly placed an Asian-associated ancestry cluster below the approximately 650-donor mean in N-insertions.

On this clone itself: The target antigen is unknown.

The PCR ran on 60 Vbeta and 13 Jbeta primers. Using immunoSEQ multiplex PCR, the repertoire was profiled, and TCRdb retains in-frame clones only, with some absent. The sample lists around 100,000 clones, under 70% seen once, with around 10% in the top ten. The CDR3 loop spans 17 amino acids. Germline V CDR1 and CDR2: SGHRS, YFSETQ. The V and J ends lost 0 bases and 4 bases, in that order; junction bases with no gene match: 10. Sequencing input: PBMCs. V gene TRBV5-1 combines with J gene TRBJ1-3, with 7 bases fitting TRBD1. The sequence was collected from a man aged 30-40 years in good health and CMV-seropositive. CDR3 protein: CASSLGPTGELGNTIYF. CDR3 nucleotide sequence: TGCGCCAGCAGCTTGGGTCCCACAGGGGAATTAGGAAACACCATATATTTT.